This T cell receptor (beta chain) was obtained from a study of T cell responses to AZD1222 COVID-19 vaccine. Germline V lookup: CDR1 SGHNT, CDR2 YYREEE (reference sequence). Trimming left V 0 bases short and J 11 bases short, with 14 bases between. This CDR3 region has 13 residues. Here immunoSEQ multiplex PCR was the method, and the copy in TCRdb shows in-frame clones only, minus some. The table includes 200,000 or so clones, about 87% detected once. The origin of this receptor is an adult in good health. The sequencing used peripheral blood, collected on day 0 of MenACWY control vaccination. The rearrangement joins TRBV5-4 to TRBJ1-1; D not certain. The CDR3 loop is CASSLGRPAVAFF. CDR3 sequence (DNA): TGTGCCAGCAGCTTGGGTAGGCCGGCTGTGGCTTTCTTT.